Below are 4 T cell receptor beta chains sequenced from a single sample in a study of CD8 T cells in Susac syndrome. Reverse transcription used roughly 0.45 to 1 ug RNA and random hexamers. From the immunoSEQ multiplex PCR reads, TCRdb called clonotypes with MiXCR, one entry per CDR3 protein. The sample holds some 80,000 distinct CDR3 sequences; roughly 94% are singletons and the top ten take about 0.28%. Sequences were obtained from CD8+ T cells from PBMCs. These receptors were obtained from a human donor in good health.

This chain uses TRBV28 with TRBJ2-3; perhaps TRBD2 as D (6 bases). The V gene lost 3 bases and the J gene lost 2 bases, with 18 bases spanning the gap. CDR1 and CDR2 from the germline V gene are MDHEN and SYDVKM. CDR3 length: 17 residues. For the CDR3, the DNA is TGTGCCAGCAGTTTGCCCCTCATCCGGGAGTACACAGATACGCAGTATTTT. This codes for CASSLPLIREYTDTQYF. Full variable domain (outside the CDR3, taken from reference TRBV28 and TRBJ2-3): DVKVTQSSRYLVKRTGEKVFLECVQDMDHENMFWYRQDPGLGLRLIYFSYDVKMKEKGDIPEGYSVSREKKERFSLILESASTNQTSMYLCASSLPLIREYTDTQYFGPGTRLTVL.

The chain recombines TRBV29-1 with TRBJ2-1; the match to TRBD2 covers 11 bases. CDR1 is SQVTM and CDR2 is ANQGSEA in the germline V gene. The CDR3 length is 12 residues. Trimming took 6 bases from V and 13 from J; bases not matched to a gene: 8. Here the CDR3 reads CSVPFGLAGQFF. As DNA, the CDR3 is TGCAGCGTCCCATTTGGACTAGCGGGCCAGTTCTTC.

The rearrangement uses TRBV6-2 or TRBV6-3 and TRBJ1-1; D might be TRBD1 (5 bases). CDR1 is MNHEY and CDR2 is SVGEGT in the germline V gene. The V gene lost 6 bases and the J gene lost 7 bases, with 6 bases spanning the gap. The CDR3 extends over 10 amino acids. CDR3 bases: TGTGCCAGCAGAGGGGTTGAAGCTTTCTTT. It codes for CASRGVEAFF.

The chain carries TRBV7-9 and TRBJ1-1; no definite D call. CDR1 and CDR2 from the germline V gene are SEHNR and FQNEAQ (reference sequence). The length of the CDR3 is 12 residues. The V end was cut by 1 base, the J end by 4 bases, with 4 bases between. CDR3 nucleotides: TGTGCCAGCAGCTTAGTGGTCACTGAAGCTTTCTTT. This encodes CASSLVVTEAFF.